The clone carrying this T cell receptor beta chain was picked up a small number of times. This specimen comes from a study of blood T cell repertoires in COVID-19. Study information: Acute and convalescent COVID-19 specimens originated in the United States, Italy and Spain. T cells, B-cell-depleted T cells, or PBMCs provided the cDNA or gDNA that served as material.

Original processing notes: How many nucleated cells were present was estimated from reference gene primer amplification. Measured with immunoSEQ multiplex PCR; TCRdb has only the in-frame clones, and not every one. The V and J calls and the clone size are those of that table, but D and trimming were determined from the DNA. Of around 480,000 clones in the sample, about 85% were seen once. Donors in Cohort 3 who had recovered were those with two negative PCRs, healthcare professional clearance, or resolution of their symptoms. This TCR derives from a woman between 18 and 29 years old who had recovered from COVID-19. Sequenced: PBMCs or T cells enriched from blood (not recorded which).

CDR3 in DNA: TGTGCCAGCAGCCCCCCGTCCGGGACAGGGCTATATGGCTACACCTTC. Its protein product is CASSPPSGTGLYGYTF. This chain connects TRBV5-4 to TRBJ1-2; 9 bases match TRBD1. The CDR3 is made up of 16 amino acids. Germline CDR1 is SGHNT and CDR2 is YYREEE (reference sequence). The V and J ends lost 4 bases and 5 bases, in that order; junction bases with no gene match: 12.